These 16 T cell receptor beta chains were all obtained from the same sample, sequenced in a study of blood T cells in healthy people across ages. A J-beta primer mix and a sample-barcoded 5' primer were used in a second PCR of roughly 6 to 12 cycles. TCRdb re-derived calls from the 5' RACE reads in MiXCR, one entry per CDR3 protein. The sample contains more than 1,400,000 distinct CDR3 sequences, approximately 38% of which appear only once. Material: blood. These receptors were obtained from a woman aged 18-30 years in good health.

The CDR3 DNA reads as TGCAGTGCTAGACCAAACACGGGAGGGCGGTTGGATACGCAGTATTTT. It is translated as CSARPNTGGRLDTQYF. This rearrangement joins TRBV20-1 to TRBJ2-3; 8 bases match TRBD2. The V gene end was trimmed by 2 bases and the J gene end by 6 bases; junction bases not matched to a gene: 13. The CDR3 is 16 amino acids. The germline CDR1 and CDR2 sequences are DFQATT and SNEGSKA (reference sequence).

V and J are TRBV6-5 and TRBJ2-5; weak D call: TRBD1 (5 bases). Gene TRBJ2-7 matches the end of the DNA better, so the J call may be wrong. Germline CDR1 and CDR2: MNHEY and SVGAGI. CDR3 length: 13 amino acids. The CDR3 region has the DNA TGTGCCAGCAGTTACCTAACAGGCTACGAGCAGTACTTC. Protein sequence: CASSYLTGYEQYF.

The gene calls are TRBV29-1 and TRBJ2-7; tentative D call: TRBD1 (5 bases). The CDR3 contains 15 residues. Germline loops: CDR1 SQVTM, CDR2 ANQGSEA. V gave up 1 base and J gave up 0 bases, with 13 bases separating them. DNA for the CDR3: TGCAGCGTTGAAGGGAAGGGGTGGCTCTCCTACGAGCAGTACTTC. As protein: CSVEGKGWLSYEQYF.

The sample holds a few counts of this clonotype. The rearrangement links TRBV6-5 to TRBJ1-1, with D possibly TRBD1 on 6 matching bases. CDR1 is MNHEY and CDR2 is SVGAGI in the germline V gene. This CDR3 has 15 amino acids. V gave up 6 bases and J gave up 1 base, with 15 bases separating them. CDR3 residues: CASRSPSGANTEAFF. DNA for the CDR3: TGTGCCAGCAGGTCCCCCTCAGGGGCGAACACTGAAGCTTTCTTT.

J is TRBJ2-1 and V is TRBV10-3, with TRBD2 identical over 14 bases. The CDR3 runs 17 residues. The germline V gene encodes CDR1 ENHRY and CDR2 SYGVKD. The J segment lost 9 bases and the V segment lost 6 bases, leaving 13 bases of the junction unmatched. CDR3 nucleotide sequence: TGTGCCATCAGGAGTTTCTCGGGACTAGCGGGAGAGGTTGAGCAGTTCTTC. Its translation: CAIRSFSGLAGEVEQFF.

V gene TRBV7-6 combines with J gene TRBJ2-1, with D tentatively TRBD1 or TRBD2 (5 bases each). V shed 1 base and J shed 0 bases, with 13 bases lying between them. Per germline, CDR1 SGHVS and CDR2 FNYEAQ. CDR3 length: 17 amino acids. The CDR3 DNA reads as TGTGCCAGCAGCTTAGTACCCGGGGCTGGCTCCTACAATGAGCAGTTCTTC. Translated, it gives CASSLVPGAGSYNEQFF.

Written as DNA, the CDR3 is TGTGCCAGCAGTGTAAGCGGCTACACCTTC. It is translated as CASSVSGYTF. The rearrangement links TRBV6-1 to TRBJ1-2; D is undetermined. Trimming took off 4 bases at V and 8 bases at J, with 5 bases between the two ends. The CDR3 sequence is 10 residues long. The germline CDR1 and CDR2 sequences are MNHNS and SASEGT.

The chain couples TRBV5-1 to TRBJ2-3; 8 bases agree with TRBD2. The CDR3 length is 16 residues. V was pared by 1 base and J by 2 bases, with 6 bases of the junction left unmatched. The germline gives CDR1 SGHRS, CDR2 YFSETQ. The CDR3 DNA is TGCGCCAGCAGCTTGACTAGCGGTCCCCTCACAGATACGCAGTATTTT. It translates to CASSLTSGPLTDTQYF.

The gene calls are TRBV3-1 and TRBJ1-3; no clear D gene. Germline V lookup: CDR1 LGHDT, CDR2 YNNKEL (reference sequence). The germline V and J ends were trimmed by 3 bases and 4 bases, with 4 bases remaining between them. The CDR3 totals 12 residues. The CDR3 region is CASSHRGNTIYF. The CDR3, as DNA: TGTGCCAGCAGCCACCGGGGAAACACCATATATTTT.

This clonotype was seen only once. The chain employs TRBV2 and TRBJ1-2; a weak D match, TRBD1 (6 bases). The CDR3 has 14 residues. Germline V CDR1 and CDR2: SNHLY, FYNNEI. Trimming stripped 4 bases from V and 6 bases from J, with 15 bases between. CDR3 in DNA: TGTGCCAGCAGTGCCGGGCGGGGGGGGCATGGCTACACCTTC. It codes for CASSAGRGGHGYTF.

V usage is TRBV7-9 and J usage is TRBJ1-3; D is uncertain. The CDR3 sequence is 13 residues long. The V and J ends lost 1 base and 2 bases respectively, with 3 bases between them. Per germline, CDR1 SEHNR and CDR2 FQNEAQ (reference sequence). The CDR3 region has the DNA TGTGCCAGCAGCTTAGGACCTGGAAACACCATATATTTT. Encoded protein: CASSLGPGNTIYF.

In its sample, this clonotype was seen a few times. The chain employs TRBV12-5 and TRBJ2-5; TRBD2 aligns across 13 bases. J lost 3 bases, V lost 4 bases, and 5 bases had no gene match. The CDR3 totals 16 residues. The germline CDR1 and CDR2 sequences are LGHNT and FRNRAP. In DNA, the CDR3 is TGTGCTAGTGGTTCACCCGGACTAGCGGGAGAAGAGACCCAGTACTTC. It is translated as CASGSPGLAGEETQYF.

The CDR3 DNA reads as TGTGCCAGCAGTTGGGATTTAAGCGCCGAGCAGTTCTTC. It yields the protein CASSWDLSAEQFF. The rearrangement uses TRBV6-2 or TRBV6-3 and TRBJ2-1; the D is unclear. Trimming took off 4 bases at V and 10 bases at J, with 14 bases between the two ends. Germline CDR1 MNHEY, CDR2 SVGEGT. The CDR3 runs to 13 residues.

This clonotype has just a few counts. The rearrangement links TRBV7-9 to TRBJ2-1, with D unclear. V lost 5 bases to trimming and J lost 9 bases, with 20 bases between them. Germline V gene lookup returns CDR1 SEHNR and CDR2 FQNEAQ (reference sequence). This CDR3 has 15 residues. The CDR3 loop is CASSPPRHRPAEQFF. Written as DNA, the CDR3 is TGTGCCAGCAGCCCCCCGCGACACAGACCCGCTGAGCAGTTCTTC.

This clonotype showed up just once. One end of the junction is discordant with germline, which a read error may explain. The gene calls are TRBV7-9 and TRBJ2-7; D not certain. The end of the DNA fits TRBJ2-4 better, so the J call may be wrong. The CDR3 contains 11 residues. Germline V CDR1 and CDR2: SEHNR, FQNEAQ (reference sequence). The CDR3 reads CVSSPENIQYF. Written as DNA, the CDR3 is TGTGTCAGCAGCCCAGAGAACATTCAGTACTTC.

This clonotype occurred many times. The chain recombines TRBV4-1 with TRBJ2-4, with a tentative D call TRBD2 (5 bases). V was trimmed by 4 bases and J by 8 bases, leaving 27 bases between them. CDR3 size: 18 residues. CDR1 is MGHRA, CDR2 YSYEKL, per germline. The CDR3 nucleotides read TGCGCCAGCAGCCCCAGCCGTGAGTGGGAGATGAATGGTGACATTCAGTACTTC. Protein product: CASSPSREWEMNGDIQYF.